This is a list of T cell receptor beta chains from one sample in a study of cytomegalovirus exposure and HLA in healthy donors. The protocol was immunoSEQ multiplex PCR, while the TCRdb copy is restricted to in-frame clones and leaves out a portion. The sample yields around 180,000 clones, 77% seen once. The sample comprised PBMCs. These receptors all come from a woman in her twenties or thirties in good health and CMV-seropositive. Each CDR3 is given with its conserved first and last residue. D genes are given only for firm matches. Size values are once, few and many counts, or a class for expanded clones, and some rows have none.

V	J	size	D	DNA	CDR3
TRBV28	TRBJ2-4	-	-	TGTGCCAGCAGTGAGGCGAAAAACATTCAGTACTTC	CASSEAKNIQYF
TRBV10-3	TRBJ1-1	-	-	TGTGCCATCACCCCGGCAGGGAACACTGAAGCTTTCTTT	CAITPAGNTEAFF
TRBV11-3	TRBJ1-2	-	-	TGTGCCAGCACCCTAGCGGCAAACTATGGCTACACCTTC	CASTLAANYGYTF
TRBV10-1	TRBJ2-7	-	TRBD1	TGCGCCAGCAGTGTAGGACAGGGTGCGACCGAGCAGTACTTC	CASSVGQGATEQYF
TRBV7-2	TRBJ2-3	-	TRBD2	TGTGCCAGCAGCCAAAGACTAGCGGGAGGGTTCGCAGATACGCAGTATTTT	CASSQRLAGGFADTQYF
TRBV18	TRBJ2-5	-	-	TGTGCCAGCTCACCATTAGAGGTCGGGGGACAAGAGACCCAGTACTTC	CASSPLEVGGQETQYF
TRBV5-1	TRBJ1-2	-	-	TGCGCCAGCAGCTCAACCGGGAACAGGGTTGAGGGCTACACCTTC	CASSSTGNRVEGYTF
TRBV6-1	TRBJ1-1	-	TRBD1	TGTGCCAGCAGTGAAGGACAGGGTGACACTGAAGCTTTCTTT	CASSEGQGDTEAFF
TRBV7-8	TRBJ1-2	-	TRBD1	TGTGCCAGCAGCTTAGGGGGAATGGGACAGGGGGGAGGCTACACCTTC	CASSLGGMGQGGGYTF
TRBV9	TRBJ1-2	few	-	TGTGCCAGCAGCGTAGAAGCGGGGGGCGGGGGAGGAAACGACTATGGCTACACCTTC	CASSVEAGGGGGNDYGYTF
TRBV19	TRBJ1-2	-	-	TGTGCCAGTGCCGACGGGAACTATGGCTACACCTTC	CASADGNYGYTF
TRBV5-1	TRBJ1-5	once	-	TGCGCCAGCAGCTTGGCCGCGGGTAGCAATCAGCCCCAGCATTTT	CASSLAAGSNQPQHF
TRBV28	TRBJ1-5	few	TRBD1	TGTGCCAGCAGATTGAATCCTACAGGGGGCGGGGATCAGCCCCAGCATTTT	CASRLNPTGGGDQPQHF
TRBV9	TRBJ2-1	-	-	TGTGCCAGCAGCGTAGAGCTAGGTGCCTACAATGAGCAGTTCTTC	CASSVELGAYNEQFF
TRBV14	TRBJ1-2	-	TRBD1	TGTGCCAGCAGCCCACAGGGGGCAGGCTATGGCTACACCTTC	CASSPQGAGYGYTF
TRBV5-1	TRBJ2-1	few	TRBD2	TGCGCCAGCAGCTTTACTAGCGGGAGGTATGAGCAGTTCTTC	CASSFTSGRYEQFF
TRBV28	TRBJ1-1	-	-	TGTGCCAGCTGGGGGGGGACTGAAGCTTTCTTT	CASWGGTEAFF